These 3 T cell receptor beta chains were all obtained from the same sample, sequenced in a study of blood T cell repertoires in COVID-19. Sequenced by immunoSEQ multiplex PCR; TCRdb stores in-frame clones only, minus some. The table has 85,000 to 95,000 clones, about 80% seen once; the top ten hold 7%. The sequenced sample was peripheral blood. The receptors here all came from a man between 70 and 80 years old with acute or convalescent COVID-19.

This chain connects TRBV24-1 to TRBJ1-1; D is ambiguous. V lost 5 bases and J 3 bases, leaving 18 bases between the germline ends. The CDR3 length is 16 residues. CDR1 is KGHDR, CDR2 SFDVKD, per germline. The CDR3 loop is CATSVRVSSADTEAFF. The CDR3 DNA reads TGTGCCACCAGTGTAAGAGTGTCGTCGGCGGACACTGAAGCTTTCTTT.

The chain carries TRBV28 and TRBJ1-5; tentative D call: TRBD1 (6 bases). The germline CDR1 and CDR2 sequences are MDHEN and SYDVKM. Trimming shortened V by 2 bases and J by 0 bases, and 14 bases separated the two germline ends. The CDR3 runs to 17 residues. The CDR3 DNA reads as TGTGCCAGCAGTTTAAGGACAGATCTTTATAGCAATCAGCCCCAGCATTTT. Its translation: CASSLRTDLYSNQPQHF.

The genes are TRBV5-5 and TRBJ2-7, with TRBD1 identical over 10 bases. The CDR3 extends over 12 amino acids. Germline-derived CDR1 and CDR2 are SGHKS and YYEKEE (reference sequence). V shed 5 bases, J shed 6 bases, and the junction held 2 bases outside the gene matches. The CDR3 sequence is CASRGQGSEQYV. The DNA for the CDR3 is TGTGCCAGCAGGGGACAGGGGTCCGAGCAGTACGTC.